This TCR beta chain derives from a study of blood T cell repertoires in COVID-19. Study-wide context: The origin of the acute and convalescent COVID-19 samples was the United States, Italy and Spain. T cells, B-cell-depleted T cells, or PBMCs supplied cDNA or gDNA.

Germline V gene sequence: CDR1 LNHDA, CDR2 SQIVND (reference sequence). V was shortened by 7 bases and J by 7 bases, with 34 bases between the two germline ends. The CDR3 contains 19 residues. Per the authors' pipeline: Using reference gene primer amplification, nucleated cell counts were estimated. Method: immunoSEQ multiplex PCR; TCRdb's copy keeps in-frame clones and lacks some. For V, J and clone size, that table is used; D and trimming come from the DNA. The top ten hold less than 8% of the sample, which has tens of thousands of clones, about 90% seen once. This TCR was sampled from a man aged 65 to 85 with active COVID-19. The sample was peripheral blood. This sequence joins TRBV19 and TRBJ1-2; maybe TRBD1 (5 bases). The CDR3, as DNA: TGTGCCAGTAATACTCTCTATCCGGGACTCTCGGCCGGAGAACTTGGCTACACCTTC. Its translation is CASNTLYPGLSAGELGYTF.